This is a list of T cell receptor beta chains from one sample in a study of shared clonotypes between healthy human individuals. Assay: immunoSEQ multiplex PCR; the TCRdb copy retains only in-frame clones and omits some. The sample has just over 2,000,000 clones, less than 95% seen once. The sequencing sample was made of naive CD8+ T cells sorted from blood. Every receptor here comes from a young man in good health. Each CDR3 is given with its conserved first and last residue. A D gene is named only where the DNA matches it firmly. The size field is filled for only some rows; it gives once, few, many or a size class.

>TRBV5-1|TRBJ2-1|-|TRBD2
CASTPKLAGIADHNEQFF
TGCGCCAGCACCCCAAAACTAGCGGGAATTGCCGATCACAATGAGCAGTTCTTC
>TRBV6-5|TRBJ2-5|-|-
CASGFTGGLQETQYF
TGTGCCAGCGGTTTTACCGGCGGTTTACAAGAGACCCAGTACTTC
>TRBV9|TRBJ2-3|-|-
CASSVAGTGGAQYF
TGTGCCAGCAGCGTAGCCGGTACGGGTGGAGCGCAGTATTTT
>TRBV27|TRBJ2-1|-|-
CASWRGSYNEQFF
TGTGCCAGCTGGCGAGGATCCTACAATGAGCAGTTCTTC
>TRBV9|TRBJ2-1|-|-
CASSVAGFNEQFF
TGTGCCAGCAGCGTAGCAGGGTTCAATGAGCAGTTCTTC
>TRBV2|TRBJ2-2|-|TRBD2
CASSEASGAAGELFF
TGTGCCAGCAGTGAAGCTAGCGGGGCAGCCGGGGAGCTGTTTTTT
>TRBV10-2|TRBJ2-3|-|-
CASSPSGGTDTQYF
TGCGCCAGCAGTCCATCGGGGGGCACAGATACGCAGTATTTT
>TRBV9|TRBJ2-1|-|-
CASSVATTVPYNEQFF
TGTGCCAGCAGCGTAGCTACGACGGTTCCCTACAATGAGCAGTTCTTC
>TRBV7-9|TRBJ2-7|-|-
CASSFYGTGSYEQYF
TGTGCCAGCAGCTTCTATGGGACCGGCTCCTACGAGCAGTACTTC
>TRBV11-2|TRBJ2-3|-|TRBD2
CASSLSDIAGGSTDTQYF
TGTGCCAGCAGCTTATCCGATATAGCGGGGGGGTCCACAGATACGCAGTATTTT
>TRBV6-6|TRBJ2-3|-|TRBD1
CASKGGQGLTDTQYF
TGTGCCAGTAAGGGGGGACAGGGGTTGACAGATACGCAGTATTTT
>TRBV19|TRBJ2-7|-|TRBD1
CASSIGDRVGEQYF
TGTGCCAGTAGTATAGGGGACAGGGTAGGCGAGCAGTACTTC
>TRBV27|TRBJ1-1|-|-
CASRLGATEAFF
TGTGCCAGCAGGTTGGGGGCCACTGAAGCTTTCTTT
>TRBV19|TRBJ1-5|-|-
CASKSRAEWPQHF
TGTGCCAGTAAGAGCCGGGCAGAATGGCCCCAGCATTTT
>TRBV11-3|TRBJ2-3|once|-
CASSLGQGPPSDTQYF
TGTGCCAGCAGCTTAGGGCAGGGGCCGCCGTCAGATACGCAGTATTTT
>TRBV13|TRBJ2-7|once|-
CASTHTAGEQYF
TGTGCCAGCACCCATACGGCGGGCGAGCAGTACTTC
>TRBV7-2|TRBJ2-7|-|TRBD2
CASSSRLAGGFYSYEQYF
TGTGCCAGCAGCTCTCGACTAGCGGGAGGCTTCTACTCCTACGAGCAGTACTTC
>TRBV2|TRBJ2-1|-|-
CASSGETEQFF
TGTGCCAGCAGTGGTGAGACTGAGCAGTTCTTC
>TRBV6-6|TRBJ2-2|-|-
CASSWANTGELFF
TGTGCCAGCAGTTGGGCGAACACCGGGGAGCTGTTTTTT
>TRBV5-4|TRBJ1-2|once|-
CASSLGDGFYGYTF
TGTGCCAGCAGCTTGGGGGACGGCTTCTATGGCTACACCTTC
>TRBV7-9|TRBJ2-2|-|-
CASSLVKGTTFANTGELFF
TGTGCCAGCAGCTTAGTCAAGGGGACAACGTTCGCGAACACCGGGGAGCTGTTTTTT
>TRBV7-7|TRBJ2-5|-|-
CASSLSREETQYF
TGTGCTAGCAGCTTGAGCAGGGAAGAGACCCAGTACTTC
>TRBV5-1|TRBJ2-1|-|-
CASSLGLYGSEGAEQFF
TGCGCCAGCAGCTTGGGTTTGTACGGATCTGAGGGTGCGGAGCAGTTCTTC
>TRBV15|TRBJ2-1|-|TRBD2
CATSRLAGVGEQFF
TGTGCCACCTCGCGGCTAGCGGGGGTTGGCGAGCAGTTCTTC
>TRBV6-5|TRBJ1-1|-|-
CASSYGMTEAFF
TGTGCCAGCAGTTACGGGATGACTGAAGCTTTCTTT
>TRBV2|TRBJ2-1|-|-
CASSGGPYNEQFF
TGTGCCAGCAGTGGCGGGCCCTACAATGAGCAGTTCTTC
>TRBV7-9|TRBJ1-2|-|-
CASSLDGRGYTF
TGTGCCAGCAGCTTAGATGGAAGAGGCTACACCTTC
>TRBV7-9|TRBJ1-3|-|-
CASSLGPASSGNTIYF
TGTGCCAGCAGCTTAGGACCCGCTAGCTCTGGAAACACCATATATTTT
>TRBV27|TRBJ2-1|-|TRBD1
CASSSSQGVISYEQFF
TGTGCCAGCAGTTCCTCCCAGGGGGTCATTAGCTATGAGCAGTTCTTC
>TRBV12-5|TRBJ2-5|-|-
CASEFVGTQYF
TGTGCTAGTGAGTTCGTTGGGACCCAGTACTTC
>TRBV10-2|TRBJ2-7|-|TRBD1
CASSEVGQGFYEQYF
TGCGCCAGCAGTGAAGTGGGACAGGGCTTCTACGAGCAGTACTTC
>TRBV5-1|TRBJ2-5|-|-
CASSPNKEGAQETQYF
TGCGCCAGCAGCCCTAATAAGGAAGGGGCCCAAGAGACCCAGTACTTC
>TRBV7-9|TRBJ1-2|-|TRBD1
CASSLGDRNYGYTF
TGTGCCAGCAGCTTAGGGGACAGGAACTATGGCTACACCTTC
>TRBV9|TRBJ2-7|-|-
CASSGAAGYEQYF
TGTGCCAGCAGCGGGGCGGCGGGGTACGAGCAGTACTTC
>TRBV7-9|TRBJ2-7|-|-
CASSPMGKYEQYF
TGTGCCAGCAGCCCCATGGGGAAGTATGAGCAGTACTTC
>TRBV29-1|TRBJ1-2|-|-
CSVDPGDDYGYTF
TGCAGCGTTGACCCGGGGGACGACTATGGCTACACCTTC
>TRBV28|TRBJ2-7|-|-
CASSLDYGSYYEQYF
TGTGCCAGCAGTTTAGATTACGGGTCCTACTACGAGCAGTACTTC
>TRBV4-1|TRBJ2-2|-|-
CASSPDRFTGELFF
TGCGCCAGCAGCCCCGACAGATTCACCGGGGAGCTGTTTTTT
>TRBV5-6|TRBJ2-3|-|-
CASSFSTDTQYF
TGTGCCAGCAGCTTCAGTACAGATACGCAGTATTTT
>TRBV15|TRBJ2-4|-|-
CATSRDLYSGNIQYF
TGTGCCACCAGCAGAGATCTCTACTCAGGAAACATTCAGTACTTC
>TRBV5-6|TRBJ2-3|-|TRBD2
CASSFGSGGTDTQYF
TGTGCCAGCAGCTTCGGTAGCGGGGGGACAGATACGCAGTATTTT
>TRBV6-1|TRBJ2-3|-|-
CASSDPGFRPDTQYF
TGTGCCAGCAGTGACCCGGGCTTCAGGCCAGATACGCAGTATTTT
>TRBV11-1|TRBJ1-2|-|-
CASSFREGPNYGYTF
TGTGCCAGCAGCTTTCGTGAGGGGCCTAACTATGGCTACACCTTC
>TRBV12-5|TRBJ2-5|-|TRBD2
CASGFRLAGGLEEETQYF
TGTGCTAGTGGTTTCCGACTAGCGGGAGGGCTGGAGGAAGAGACCCAGTACTTC
>TRBV2|TRBJ2-3|-|-
CASSEFQGRTDTQYF
TGTGCCAGCAGTGAGTTTCAGGGACGCACAGATACGCAGTATTTT
>TRBV10-2|TRBJ2-1|-|-
CASSESRFNEQFF
TGCGCCAGCAGTGAGTCGCGGTTTAATGAGCAGTTCTTC
>TRBV13|TRBJ1-6|-|-
CASSLGEDGWAGASPLHF
TGTGCCAGCAGCTTAGGAGAGGACGGGTGGGCAGGGGCATCACCCCTCCACTTT
>TRBV27|TRBJ2-7|once|TRBD1
CASSFGQVYEQYF
TGTGCCAGCAGTTTCGGACAGGTCTACGAGCAGTACTTC
>TRBV30|TRBJ1-1|-|-
CARDQGDTEAFF
TGTGCCCGAGATCAGGGAGATACTGAAGCTTTCTTT
>TRBV4-1|TRBJ1-4|-|TRBD1
CASSYRQGSTNEKLFF
TGCGCCAGCAGCTACCGACAGGGCTCAACTAATGAAAAACTGTTTTTT
>TRBV5-6|TRBJ2-2|-|-
CASSFEGVAGWLTGELFF
TGTGCCAGCAGCTTCGAAGGAGTGGCCGGCTGGTTGACCGGGGAGCTGTTTTTT
>TRBV19|TRBJ2-3|-|TRBD2
CASLLTSGSTDTQYF
TGTGCCAGCCTTCTGACTAGCGGGAGTACGGATACGCAGTATTTT
>TRBV10-3|TRBJ2-3|-|-
CAISESAGDTQYF
TGTGCCATCAGTGAGTCAGCGGGAGATACGCAGTATTTT
>TRBV6-5|TRBJ2-1|-|-
CASSGPGGIHNEQFF
TGTGCCAGCTCGGGGCCCGGAGGGATACACAATGAGCAGTTCTTC
>TRBV4-3|TRBJ2-2|-|-
CASSQDTGPGELFF
TGCGCCAGCAGCCAAGATACGGGGCCCGGGGAGCTGTTTTTT
>TRBV13|TRBJ2-7|-|-
CASTAPTGYEQYF
TGTGCCAGCACCGCCCCGACTGGCTACGAGCAGTACTTC
>TRBV28|TRBJ1-1|-|-
CASSSPDINTEAFF
TGTGCCAGCAGTTCTCCAGACATTAACACTGAAGCTTTCTTT
>TRBV28|TRBJ1-5|few|-
CASSFGHQPQHF
TGTGCCAGCAGTTTTGGACATCAGCCCCAGCATTTT
>TRBV2|TRBJ2-5|once|-
CASSVLGGYSETQYF
TGTGCCAGCAGTGTCTTAGGTGGCTACTCAGAGACCCAGTACTTC